This TCR beta chain came from a study of low-dose radiotherapy and immunotherapy resistance in tumors. Indicated time point: after trial treatment. The treatment here: LDRT plus nivolumab, ipilimumab, low-dose cyclophosphamide and aspirin (RACIN trial). Alpha- and beta-chain coverage of first-strand cDNA came from TRAV- and TRBV-specific primers. Both a constant-region primer and a V-primer adapter served to amplify TCRs across about 20 PCR cycles. TCRdb called the reads again in MiXCR, with one record for every CDR3 protein. The repertoire holds around 80,000 distinct CDR3 sequences, about a sixth seen once, with less than 1.5% in the top ten. The source of this sequence is a male donor with prostate cancer. This specimen consisted of PBMCs, obtained after low-dose radiotherapy plus immunotherapy.

CDR3 in amino acids: CASSLFPANYGYTF. CDR3 nucleotide sequence: TGCGCCAGCAGCTTGTTCCCGGCTAACTATGGCTACACCTTC. The chain recombines TRBV5-1 with TRBJ1-2; D uncertain. This CDR3 is 14 amino acids long. Germline CDR1 SGHRS, CDR2 YFSETQ. V was trimmed by 1 base and J by 0 bases, leaving 7 bases between them.